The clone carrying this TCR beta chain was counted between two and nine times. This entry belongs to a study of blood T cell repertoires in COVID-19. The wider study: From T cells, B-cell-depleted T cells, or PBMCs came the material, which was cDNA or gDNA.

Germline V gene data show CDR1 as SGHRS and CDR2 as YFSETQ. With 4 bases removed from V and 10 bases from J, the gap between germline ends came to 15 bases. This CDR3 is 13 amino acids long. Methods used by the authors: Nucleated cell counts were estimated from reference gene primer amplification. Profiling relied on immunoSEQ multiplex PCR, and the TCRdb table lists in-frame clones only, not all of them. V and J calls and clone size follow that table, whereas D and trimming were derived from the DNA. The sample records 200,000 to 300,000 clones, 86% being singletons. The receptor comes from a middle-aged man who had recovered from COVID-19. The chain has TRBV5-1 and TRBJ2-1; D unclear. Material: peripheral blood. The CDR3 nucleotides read TGCGCCAGCAGCCTCACGATACTATCAGAGCAGTTCTTC. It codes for CASSLTILSEQFF. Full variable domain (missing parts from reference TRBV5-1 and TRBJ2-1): KAGVTQTPRYLIKTRGQQVTLSCSPISGHRSVSWYQQTPGQGLQFLFEYFSETQRNKGNFPGRFSGRQFSNSRSEMNVSTLELGDSALYLCASSLTILSEQFFGPGTRLTVL.